The 31 T cell receptor beta chains below come from one sample, sequenced in a study of T-cell reconstitution after alpha-beta-depleted transplantation in children. Unique molecular identifiers were used to barcode this TCRbeta library. MiXCR, applied by TCRdb to the PCR reads, yields one record per CDR3 protein. The sample lists about 610,000 distinct CDR3 sequences, under 12% occurring once. The sample here was PBMCs from the stem cell graft donor, taken from the stem cell graft. The receptors derive from a human donor who donated a stem cell graft to a child with acute myeloid leukemia.

This clonotype was detected ten times or more. The DNA of the CDR3 is TGTGCCACCCAGGTCGGGTTGGCAGATACGCAGTATTTT. Amino acids: CATQVGLADTQYF. V usage is TRBV28 and J usage is TRBJ2-3; D remains ambiguous. Germline values: CDR1 MDHEN, CDR2 SYDVKM. V was clipped by 10 bases and J by 4 bases, with 15 bases between them. CDR3 size: 13 residues.

J is TRBJ2-7 and V is TRBV12-3 or TRBV12-4; D possibly corresponds to TRBD1 (5 bases). The CDR3 spans 13 residues. V was clipped by 7 bases and J by 7 bases, with 17 bases between them. CDR3 coding DNA: TGTGCCAGCACCCAGTTCCAGGGATGGGAGCAGTACTTC. Translation: CASTQFQGWEQYF.

This clonotype was seen a handful of times. The chain joins TRBV28 to TRBJ2-7; a possible D gene is TRBD1 (6 bases). This CDR3 comprises 13 residues. Trimming cost V 6 bases and J 2 bases, with 11 bases left between them. CDR1 MDHEN and CDR2 SYDVKM come from the germline V gene. The CDR3 is CASRGRGPYEQYF. The CDR3 coding sequence is TGTGCCAGCAGGGGCAGGGGCCCCTACGAGCAGTACTTC.

This clonotype has just a few counts. The chain has TRBV11-2 and TRBJ2-6; TRBD1 agrees at 8 bases. Losses at the gene ends were 5 bases for V and 0 bases for J; bases not matched to a gene: 3. The germline gives CDR1 SGHAT, CDR2 FQNNGV. CDR3 length: 16 amino acids. The CDR3 loop is CASSPGQGSGANVLTF. The CDR3 DNA reads TGTGCCAGCAGCCCCGGACAGGGCTCTGGGGCCAACGTCCTGACTTTC.

This CDR3 reads CASSGKRTSGRETQYF. Written as DNA, the CDR3 is TGTGCCAGCAGTGGAAAGAGGACTAGCGGGCGTGAGACCCAGTACTTC. The rearrangement links TRBV27 to TRBJ2-5; TRBD2 agrees at 11 bases. With 5 bases clipped from V and 5 bases from J, the junction kept 10 bases outside the gene matches. The CDR3 totals 16 residues. Germline V gene data show CDR1 as MNHEY and CDR2 as SMNVEV (reference sequence).

This clonotype was recorded a few times. This rearrangement joins TRBV7-2 to TRBJ2-7, with D perhaps matching TRBD1 or TRBD2 (5 bases each). Trimming removed 5 bases at V and 5 bases at J, with 13 bases between. The CDR3 loop spans 13 amino acids. Germline CDR1 and CDR2: SGHTA and FQGNSA. The CDR3 is CASSPRESHEQYF. CDR3 in DNA: TGTGCCAGCAGCCCCAGGGAGTCCCACGAGCAGTACTTC.

This clonotype was detected a few times. The chain has TRBV7-9 and TRBJ2-1; D is ambiguous. This CDR3 is built from 13 residues. Germline CDR1 reads SEHNR; CDR2 reads FQNEAQ (reference sequence). V gave up 1 base and J gave up 7 bases, with 8 bases separating them. In DNA form, the CDR3 reads TGTGCCAGCAGCTTAGGTTCGCGGAATGAGCAGTTCTTC. Protein product: CASSLGSRNEQFF.

In nucleotides, the CDR3 is TGTGCCAGCAGCTTACCTTGGGGACTAGCGGGAGGGGAAGAGACCCAGTACTTC. This encodes CASSLPWGLAGGEETQYF. The chain is built from TRBV11-2 and TRBJ2-5; 16 bases are a match to TRBD2. Germline V gene lookup returns CDR1 SGHAT and CDR2 FQNNGV. CDR3 length: 18 residues. The V gene end was trimmed by 2 bases and the J gene end by 3 bases; junction bases not matched to a gene: 6. The whole variable domain, filled in from reference TRBV11-2 and TRBJ2-5, reads EAGVAQSPRYKIIEKRQSVAFWCNPISGHATLYWYQQILGQGPKLLIQFQNNGVVDDSQLPKDRFSAERLKGVDSTLKIQPAKLEDSAVYLCASSLPWGLAGGEETQYFGPGTRLLVL.

In this sample, this clonotype turned up a few times. The chain recombines TRBV11-2 with TRBJ2-1, with 8 positions matching TRBD1. The CDR3 is 15 residues long. The germline CDR1 and CDR2 sequences are SGHAT and FQNNGV. The V and J ends lost 10 bases and 4 bases, in that order; junction bases with no gene match: 12. The CDR3 reads CATSPGQGSYNEQFF. CDR3 DNA sequence: TGTGCCACTTCCCCTGGACAGGGATCTTACAATGAGCAGTTCTTC.

This clonotype was detected a few times. The rearrangement uses TRBV12-3 or TRBV12-4 and TRBJ2-1; D may be TRBD2 (6 bases). The CDR3 length is 15 residues. The V and J ends lost 3 bases and 4 bases respectively, with 13 bases between them. This CDR3 reads CASSFGGPRYNEQFF. For the CDR3, the DNA is TGTGCCAGCAGTTTTGGAGGGCCCAGGTACAATGAGCAGTTCTTC.

This chain's CDR3 is CASRPTGTSGSPMDNEQFF. The CDR3 DNA follows: TGTGCCAGCAGGCCTACCGGGACTAGCGGGAGTCCCATGGACAATGAGCAGTTCTTC. The chain joins TRBV27 to TRBJ2-1; 14 positions agree with TRBD2. Germline loops: CDR1 MNHEY, CDR2 SMNVEV (reference sequence). The CDR3 extends over 19 amino acids. The ends lost 6 bases at V and 5 bases at J; junction bases unmatched: 15.

The chain recombines TRBV7-2 with TRBJ2-7, with TRBD2 matching 9 bases. The CDR3 contains 16 residues. With V trimmed by 1 base and J by 0 bases, 4 bases remained unmatched. Per germline, CDR1 SGHTA and CDR2 FQGNSA. CDR3 amino acids: CASSLESSGISYEQYF. DNA for the CDR3: TGTGCCAGCAGCTTAGAGTCTAGCGGGATCTCCTACGAGCAGTACTTC.

A few counts support this clonotype. J is TRBJ1-1 and V is TRBV6-5; unclear D gene. The CDR3 is made up of 14 amino acids. Germline V gene data show CDR1 as MNHEY and CDR2 as SVGAGI. V lost 2 bases, J lost 5 bases, and 12 bases lay in between. The DNA for the CDR3 is TGTGCCAGCAGTTACGGGAGAGGGAGGACTGAAGCTTTCTTT. Protein: CASSYGRGRTEAFF.

The rearrangement links TRBV29-1 to TRBJ2-2; 10 positions agree with TRBD1. V gave up 6 bases and J gave up 6 bases; unmatched junction bases: 4. Looked up from germline, CDR1 is SQVTM and CDR2 is ANQGSEA. The CDR3 loop spans 13 amino acids. The CDR3 here is CSVGTGVAGELFF. DNA for the CDR3: TGCAGCGTGGGGACAGGGGTCGCCGGGGAGCTGTTTTTT.

This clonotype was detected a few times. The V and J genes are TRBV10-3 and TRBJ2-1; 9 bases match TRBD1. The V segment lost 3 bases and the J segment 10 bases; nucleotides outside the gene matches: 7. The germline CDR1 and CDR2 sequences are ENHRY and SYGVKD. The length of the CDR3 is 14 residues. The CDR3, as DNA: TGTGCCATCAGTGATTTACAGGGGGCACGAGAGCAGTTCTTC. Its translation: CAISDLQGAREQFF.

This clonotype was seen a few times. The chain employs TRBV4-1 and TRBJ2-6; TRBD1 matches at 8 bases. This CDR3 spans 18 amino acids. The ends lost 1 base at V and 6 bases at J; junction bases unmatched: 11. Germline V lookup: CDR1 MGHRA, CDR2 YSYEKL. In DNA, the CDR3 is TGCGCCAGCAGCCAAGGCCACAGGGGGAGTAATGTGGCCAACGTCCTGACTTTC. Residues: CASSQGHRGSNVANVLTF.

The chain couples TRBV12-3 or TRBV12-4 to TRBJ2-1; 8 bases fit TRBD1. V shed 5 bases and J 3 bases; nucleotides not matched to a gene: 9. The CDR3 is made up of 16 amino acids. The CDR3 here is CASSPGQASFYNEQFF. For the CDR3, the DNA is TGTGCCAGCAGTCCGGGACAGGCAAGCTTCTACAATGAGCAGTTCTTC.

This clonotype was seen many times. V gene TRBV10-3 combines with J gene TRBJ2-7; D may be TRBD2 (6 bases). Trimming stripped 7 bases from V and 3 bases from J, with 16 bases between. The CDR3 loop spans 14 amino acids. CDR1 is ENHRY and CDR2 is SYGVKD in the germline V gene. CDR3 in amino acids: CAINPGDPNYEQYF. In DNA form, the CDR3 reads TGTGCCATCAATCCGGGGGATCCGAACTACGAGCAGTACTTC.

The chain joins TRBV6-2 or TRBV6-3 to TRBJ2-7, with D perhaps matching TRBD2 (6 bases). V gave up 7 bases and J gave up 3 bases, with 13 bases separating them. Looked up from germline, CDR1 is MNHEY and CDR2 is SVGEGT. The CDR3 contains 13 residues. The CDR3 sequence: CASTLAPNYEQYF. The CDR3 DNA is TGTGCCAGCACGCTAGCGCCTAACTACGAGCAGTACTTC.

About this clonotype: Relative to the germline gene, one junction end is altered; a read error may explain this. V usage is TRBV10-3 and J usage is TRBJ2-1; 10 bases align to TRBD2. The germline V gene has CDR1 ENHRY and CDR2 SYGVKD. The CDR3 is 20 residues long. CDR3 DNA: TGTGCCAGCAGTAGAGTCGCCCAGGGAAGGGAGCGGGAGGGCCGTAATGAGCAGTTCTTC. Translation: CASSRVAQGREREGRNEQFF.

This clonotype has only a few counts. This chain connects TRBV4-3 to TRBJ2-3; 7 positions match TRBD2. After removal of 0 bases from V and 5 bases from J, the junction contained 5 bases not matched to a gene. The CDR3 spans 15 residues. Germline V gene sequence: CDR1 LGHNA, CDR2 YSLEER. CDR3 coding DNA: TGCGCCAGCAGCCAAGACAAGCGGGAAGGAGATACGCAGTATTTT. It is translated as CASSQDKREGDTQYF.

This clonotype was counted a few times. J is TRBJ2-2 and V is TRBV18, with D hard to call. The CDR3 sequence is 14 residues long. CDR1 is KGHSH and CDR2 is LQKENI in the germline V gene. The V end was cut by 1 base, the J end by 1 base, with 4 bases between. Written as DNA, the CDR3 is TGTGCCAGCTCACCACAGCAGAACACCGGGGAGCTGTTTTTT. This sequence encodes CASSPQQNTGELFF.

The chain combines TRBV19 with TRBJ1-2; no definite D call. Trimming pared 2 bases from V and 3 bases from J, leaving 7 bases between. Germline CDR1 reads LNHDA; CDR2 reads SQIVND (reference sequence). CDR3 length equals 13 residues. This CDR3 reads CASSISGHYGYTF. DNA of the CDR3: TGTGCCAGTAGTATATCCGGGCACTATGGCTACACCTTC. The whole variable domain, remainder taken from reference TRBV19 and TRBJ1-2, is DGGITQSPKYLFRKEGQNVTLSCEQNLNHDAMYWYRQDPGQGLRLIYYSQIVNDFQKGDIAEGYSVSREKKESFPLTVTSAQKNPTAFYLCASSISGHYGYTFGSGTRLTVV.

This clonotype came up a few times. The junction departs from the called germline gene at one end, perhaps through a read error. This chain uses TRBV7-3 with TRBJ2-3, with a possible D match to TRBD2 (5 bases). Germline V gives CDR1 SGHTA, CDR2 FQGTGA. This CDR3 has 13 amino acids. CDR3 amino acids: CASSLNEGGRGYF. The DNA for the CDR3 is TGTGCCAGCAGTTTAAATGAGGGCGGGCGTGGGTATTTT.

This clonotype was seen repeatedly, ten times or more. This chain joins TRBV10-3 and TRBJ2-7; TRBD2 agrees at 9 bases. Germline lookup yields CDR1 ENHRY and CDR2 SYGVKD. The CDR3 totals 13 residues. V lost 5 bases to trimming and J lost 2 bases; unmatched junction nucleotides: 1. This chain's CDR3 is CAISQREAYEQYF. Written as DNA, the CDR3 is TGTGCCATCAGTCAGCGGGAGGCCTACGAGCAGTACTTC.

Worth noting for this clonotype: A clone one base away is much larger, so this may be a read error. The chain couples TRBV29-1 to TRBJ2-4, with 9 positions matching TRBD1. Germline lookup yields CDR1 SQVTM and CDR2 ANQGSEA. The junction had 1 base not matched to a gene; V was cut back by 5 bases and J by 8 bases. This CDR3 spans 11 amino acids. Here the CDR3 DNA reads TGCAGCGTTCGGACAGGGGACATTCAGTACTTC. This codes for CSVRTGDIQYF.

This rearrangement joins TRBV11-2 to TRBJ2-5; 10 nucleotides agree with TRBD2. V gave up 1 base and J gave up 5 bases; unmatched junction bases: 13. CDR1 and CDR2 (germline): SGHAT, FQNNGV. This CDR3 contains 18 residues. CDR3 residues: CASSLGFEAGGPRETQYF. In nucleotides, the CDR3 is TGTGCCAGCAGCTTAGGTTTCGAAGCGGGAGGGCCAAGGGAGACCCAGTACTTC. Supplemented by reference TRBV11-2 and TRBJ2-5, the full variable domain reads EAGVAQSPRYKIIEKRQSVAFWCNPISGHATLYWYQQILGQGPKLLIQFQNNGVVDDSQLPKDRFSAERLKGVDSTLKIQPAKLEDSAVYLCASSLGFEAGGPRETQYFGPGTRLLVL.

V is TRBV6-2 or TRBV6-3 and J is TRBJ1-3; D remains unclear. The CDR3 covers 15 residues. V lost 0 bases and J 0 bases, leaving 6 bases between the germline ends. CDR1 MNHEY and CDR2 SVGEGT come from the germline V gene. Here the CDR3 DNA reads TGTGCCAGCAGTTACTCTGGGAGCTCTGGAAACACCATATATTTT. It yields the protein CASSYSGSSGNTIYF.

The chain couples TRBV10-3 to TRBJ2-7, with 10 bases identical to TRBD2. With 7 bases clipped from V and 2 bases from J, the junction kept 14 bases outside the gene matches. Germline V lookup: CDR1 ENHRY, CDR2 SYGVKD. The CDR3 is 17 residues long. CDR3 in DNA: TGTGCCATCACCCGAGAAGCGGGAGGGCCTATAACCTACGAGCAGTACTTC. This translates into CAITREAGGPITYEQYF.

This chain uses TRBV29-1 with TRBJ1-5, with D maybe TRBD1 (6 bases). Germline V gene lookup returns CDR1 SQVTM and CDR2 ANQGSEA. CDR3 length: 15 residues. V lost 6 bases and J lost 0, with 15 bases in between. The CDR3 coding sequence is TGCAGCGTCGGCAGCACAGGGAATAGCAATCAGCCCCAGCATTTT. Protein: CSVGSTGNSNQPQHF. The whole variable domain, filled in from reference TRBV29-1 and TRBJ1-5, reads SAVISQKPSRDICQRGTSLTIQCQVDSQVTMMFWYRQQPGQSLTLIATANQGSEATYESGFVIDKFPISRPNLTFSTLTVSNMSPEDSSIYLCSVGSTGNSNQPQHFGDGTRLSIL.

The rearrangement links TRBV20-1 to TRBJ2-4; no clear D gene. Germline V gene lookup returns CDR1 DFQATT and CDR2 SNEGSKA (reference sequence). The length of the CDR3 is 14 residues. V lost 4 bases, J lost 4 bases, and 14 bases lay in between. The CDR3 loop reads CSAISVTSKNIQYF. The CDR3 nucleotides are TGCAGTGCTATTTCAGTGACGTCAAAAAACATTCAGTACTTC.